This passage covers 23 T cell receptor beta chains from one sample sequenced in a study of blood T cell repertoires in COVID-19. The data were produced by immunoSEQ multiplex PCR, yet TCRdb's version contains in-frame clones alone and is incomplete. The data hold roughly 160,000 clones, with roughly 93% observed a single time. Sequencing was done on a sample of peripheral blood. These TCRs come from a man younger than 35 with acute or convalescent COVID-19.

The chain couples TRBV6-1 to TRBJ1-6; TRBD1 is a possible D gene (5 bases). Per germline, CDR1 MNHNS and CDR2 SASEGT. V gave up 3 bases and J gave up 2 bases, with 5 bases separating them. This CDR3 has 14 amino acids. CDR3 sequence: CASSETAYNSPLHF. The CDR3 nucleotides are TGTGCCAGCAGTGAGACAGCCTATAATTCACCCCTCCACTTT.

The CDR3 region is CASSLTDRGKLFF. The CDR3 bases are TGTGCCAGCAGCCTAACGGACAGAGGAAAACTGTTTTTT. The V call is TRBV7-9, the J call TRBJ1-4; TRBD1 is a possible D gene (6 bases). The CDR3 contains 13 residues. Per germline, CDR1 SEHNR and CDR2 FQNEAQ (reference sequence). V was pared by 5 bases and J by 10 bases, with 14 bases between.

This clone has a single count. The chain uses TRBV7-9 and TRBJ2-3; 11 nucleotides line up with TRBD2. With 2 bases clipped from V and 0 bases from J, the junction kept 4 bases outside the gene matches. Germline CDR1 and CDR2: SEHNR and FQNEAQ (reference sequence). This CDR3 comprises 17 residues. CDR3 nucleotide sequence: TGTGCCAGCAGCTTACTCCTAGCGGGGGGAAGCACAGATACGCAGTATTTT. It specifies CASSLLLAGGSTDTQYF.

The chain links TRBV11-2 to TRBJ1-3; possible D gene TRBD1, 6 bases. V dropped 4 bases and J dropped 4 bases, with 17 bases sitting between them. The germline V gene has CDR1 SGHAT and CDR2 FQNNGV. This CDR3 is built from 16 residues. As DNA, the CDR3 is TGTGCCAGCAGCTCCCTATTACAGGGTGCGGGAAACACCATATATTTT. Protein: CASSSLLQGAGNTIYF.

DNA for the CDR3: TGTGCCAGCTCACCGACAGCTACTAACTATGGCTACACCTTC. Residues: CASSPTATNYGYTF. The chain combines TRBV18 with TRBJ1-2, with D maybe TRBD1 (5 bases). CDR3 size: 14 residues. CDR1 and CDR2 (germline): KGHSH, LQKENI. V gave up 3 bases and J gave up 0 bases, with 8 bases separating them.

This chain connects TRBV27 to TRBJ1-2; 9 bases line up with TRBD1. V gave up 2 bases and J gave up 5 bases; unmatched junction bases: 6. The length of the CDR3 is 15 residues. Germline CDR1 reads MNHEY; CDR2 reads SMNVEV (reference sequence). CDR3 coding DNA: TGTGCCAGCAGTTTAGGACAGGGGAGTCCTTATGGCTACACCTTC. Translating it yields CASSLGQGSPYGYTF.

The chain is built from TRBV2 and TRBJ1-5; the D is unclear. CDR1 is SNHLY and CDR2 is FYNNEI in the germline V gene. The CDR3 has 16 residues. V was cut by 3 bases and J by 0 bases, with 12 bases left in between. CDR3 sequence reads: CASSDPAVASNQPQHF. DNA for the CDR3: TGTGCCAGCAGTGACCCCGCGGTGGCTAGCAATCAGCCCCAGCATTTT. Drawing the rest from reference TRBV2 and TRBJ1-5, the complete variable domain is EPEVTQTPSHQVTQMGQEVILRCVPISNHLYFYWYRQILGQKVEFLVSFYNNEISEKSEIFDDQFSVERPDGSNFTLKIRSTKLEDSAMYFCASSDPAVASNQPQHFGDGTRLSIL.

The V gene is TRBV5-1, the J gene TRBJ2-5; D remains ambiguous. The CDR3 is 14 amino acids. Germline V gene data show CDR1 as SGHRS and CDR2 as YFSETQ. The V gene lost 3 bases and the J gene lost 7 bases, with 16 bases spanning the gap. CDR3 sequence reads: CASSSPVSGGTQYF. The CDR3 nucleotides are TGCGCCAGCAGCTCCCCAGTCTCGGGTGGGACCCAGTACTTC.

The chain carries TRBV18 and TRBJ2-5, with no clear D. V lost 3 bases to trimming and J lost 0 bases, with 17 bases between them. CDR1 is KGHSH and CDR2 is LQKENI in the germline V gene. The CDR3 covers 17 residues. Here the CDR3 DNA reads TGTGCCAGCTCACCCATCGATGCCAGAATCAACCAAGAGACCCAGTACTTC. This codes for CASSPIDARINQETQYF.

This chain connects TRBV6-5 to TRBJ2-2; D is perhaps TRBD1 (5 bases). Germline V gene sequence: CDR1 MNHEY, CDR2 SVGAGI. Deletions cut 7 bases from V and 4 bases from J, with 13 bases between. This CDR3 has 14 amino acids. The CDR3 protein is CASNSYRSTGELFF. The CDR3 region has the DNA TGTGCCAGCAATAGTTACAGGTCCACCGGGGAGCTGTTTTTT.

CDR3 DNA: TGTGCCAGCTCACCGGACAGAGAGAACAATGAGCAGTTCTTC. Protein: CASSPDRENNEQFF. This chain connects TRBV18 to TRBJ2-1; maybe TRBD1 (6 bases). Trimming shortened V by 3 bases and J by 5 bases, and 11 bases separated the two germline ends. This CDR3 has 14 amino acids. Germline CDR1 KGHSH, CDR2 LQKENI.

As DNA, the CDR3 is TGTGCCAGTAGTTCCTCCGGGACAGGGAGGGAGACCCAGTACTTC. This translates into CASSSSGTGRETQYF. The rearrangement links TRBV19 to TRBJ2-5, with 9 bases lining up with TRBD1. J gave up 5 bases and V 5 bases, and 9 bases lay outside the gene matches. This CDR3 region has 15 residues. CDR1 and CDR2 (germline): LNHDA, SQIVND (reference sequence).

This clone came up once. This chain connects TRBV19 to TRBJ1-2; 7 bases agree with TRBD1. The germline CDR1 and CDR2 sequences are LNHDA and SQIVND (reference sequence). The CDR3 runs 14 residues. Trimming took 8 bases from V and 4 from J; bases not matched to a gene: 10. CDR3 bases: TGTGCCAGTCACCGACAGGGTTCCTTCTATGGCTACACCTTC. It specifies CASHRQGSFYGYTF.

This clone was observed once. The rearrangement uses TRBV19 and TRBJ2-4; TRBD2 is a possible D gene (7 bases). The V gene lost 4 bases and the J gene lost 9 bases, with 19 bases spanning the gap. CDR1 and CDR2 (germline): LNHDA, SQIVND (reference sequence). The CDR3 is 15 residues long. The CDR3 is CASSTGDYGGRIQYF. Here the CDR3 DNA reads TGTGCCAGTAGTACCGGGGACTACGGGGGCCGCATTCAGTACTTC.

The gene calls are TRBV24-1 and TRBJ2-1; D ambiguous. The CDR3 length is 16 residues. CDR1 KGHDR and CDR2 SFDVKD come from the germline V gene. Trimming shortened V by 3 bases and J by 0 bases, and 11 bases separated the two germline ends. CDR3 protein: CATSDPALGSYNEQFF. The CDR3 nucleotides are TGTGCCACCAGTGATCCCGCTCTCGGCTCCTACAATGAGCAGTTCTTC.

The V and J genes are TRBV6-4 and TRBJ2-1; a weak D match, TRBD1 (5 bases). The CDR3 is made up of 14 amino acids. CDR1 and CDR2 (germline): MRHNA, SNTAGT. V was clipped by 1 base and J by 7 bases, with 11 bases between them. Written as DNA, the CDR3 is TGTGCCAGCAGTGACTATGGGCAGGGAAATGAGCAGTTCTTC. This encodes CASSDYGQGNEQFF.

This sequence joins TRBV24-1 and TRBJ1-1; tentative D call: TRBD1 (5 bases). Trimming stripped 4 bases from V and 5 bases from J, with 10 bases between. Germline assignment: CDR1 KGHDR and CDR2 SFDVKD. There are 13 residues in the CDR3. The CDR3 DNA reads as TGTGCCACCAGTGAACCGGGGGAGACTGAAGCTTTCTTT. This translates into CATSEPGETEAFF.

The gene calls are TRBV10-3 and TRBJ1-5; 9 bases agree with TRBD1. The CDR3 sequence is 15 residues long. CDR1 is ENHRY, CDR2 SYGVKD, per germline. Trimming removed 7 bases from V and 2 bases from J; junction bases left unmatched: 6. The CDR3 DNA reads TGTGCCATCACGAGACAGGGGGTTTGCAATCAGCCCCAGCATTTT. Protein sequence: CAITRQGVCNQPQHF.

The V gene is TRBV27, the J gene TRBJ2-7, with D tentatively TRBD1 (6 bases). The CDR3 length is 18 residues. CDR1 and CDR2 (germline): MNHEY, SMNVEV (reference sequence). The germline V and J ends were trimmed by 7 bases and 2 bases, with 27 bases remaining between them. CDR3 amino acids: CASTPLGTTPLGTYEQYF. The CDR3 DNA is TGTGCCAGCACCCCCTTGGGGACAACTCCTCTGGGGACCTACGAGCAGTACTTC.

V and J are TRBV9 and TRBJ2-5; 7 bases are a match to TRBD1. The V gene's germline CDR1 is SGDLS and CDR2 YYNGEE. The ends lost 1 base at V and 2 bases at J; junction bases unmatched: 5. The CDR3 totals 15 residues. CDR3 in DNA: TGTGCCAGCAGCGTACACAGGGGAAATCAAGAGACCCAGTACTTC. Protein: CASSVHRGNQETQYF. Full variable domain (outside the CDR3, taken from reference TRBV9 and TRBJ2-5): DSGVTQTPKHLITATGQRVTLRCSPRSGDLSVYWYQQSLDQGLQFLIQYYNGEERAKGNILERFSAQQFPDLHSELNLSSLELGDSALYFCASSVHRGNQETQYFGPGTRLLVL.

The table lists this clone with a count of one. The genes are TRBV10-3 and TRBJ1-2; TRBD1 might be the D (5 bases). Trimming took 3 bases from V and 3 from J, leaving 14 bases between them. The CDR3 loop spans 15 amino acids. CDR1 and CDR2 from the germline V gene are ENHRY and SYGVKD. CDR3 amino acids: CAISDQGNRDYGYTF. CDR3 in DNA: TGTGCCATCAGTGATCAGGGAAATAGGGACTATGGCTACACCTTC.

CDR3 sequence: CASSQPGDEQYF. CDR3 bases: TGTGCCAGCAGCCAGCCAGGGGACGAGCAGTACTTC. This sequence joins TRBV3-1 (or the pseudogene TRBV3-2) and TRBJ2-7, with D perhaps TRBD1 (6 bases). The CDR3 is made up of 12 amino acids. Germline assignment: CDR1 LGHDT and CDR2 YNNKEL (reference sequence). Deletions cut 3 bases from V and 5 bases from J, with 8 bases between.

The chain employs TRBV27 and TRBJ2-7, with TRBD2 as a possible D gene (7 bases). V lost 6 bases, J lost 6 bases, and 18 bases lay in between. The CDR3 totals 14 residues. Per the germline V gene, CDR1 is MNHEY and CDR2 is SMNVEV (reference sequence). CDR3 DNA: TGTGCCAGCAGCGTGGGGGGGGGCCTGGGCGAGCAGTACTTC. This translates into CASSVGGGLGEQYF.